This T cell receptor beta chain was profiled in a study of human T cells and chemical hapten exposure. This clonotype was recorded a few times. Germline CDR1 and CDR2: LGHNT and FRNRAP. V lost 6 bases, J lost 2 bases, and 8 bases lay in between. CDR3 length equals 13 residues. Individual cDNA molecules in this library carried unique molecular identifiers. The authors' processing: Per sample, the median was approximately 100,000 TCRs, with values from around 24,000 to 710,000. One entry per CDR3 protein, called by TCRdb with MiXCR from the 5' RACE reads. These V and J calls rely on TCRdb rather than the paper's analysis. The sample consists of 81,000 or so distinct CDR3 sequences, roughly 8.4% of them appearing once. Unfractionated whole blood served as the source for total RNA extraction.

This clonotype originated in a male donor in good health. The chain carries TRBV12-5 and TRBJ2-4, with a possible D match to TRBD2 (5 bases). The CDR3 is CASGRGSKNIQYF. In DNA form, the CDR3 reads TGTGCTAGTGGCCGGGGTTCCAAAAACATTCAGTACTTC.